This T cell receptor (beta chain) was observed in a study of blood T cell repertoires in COVID-19 (dated by TCRdb to 2020 to 2021). For the wider study: Collaborator samples came from the United States, Italy and Spain and covered acute and convalescent phases of COVID-19. The material from the prospective study consisted of cDNA or gDNA derived from T cells, B-cell-depleted T cells, or PBMCs. The dataset comprised deeply sampled blood TCRbeta repertoires from subjects exposed to, actively infected with, or recovered from COVID-19. The repertoires were released in a freely available public database intended as a resource for research on the immune response to SARS-CoV-2. The samples were drawn from the first 160 participants of the ongoing ImmuneRACE study and from 1,254 subjects provided by 6 global collaborators. A de-identified subject ID, COVID-19 status, age in years and sex were almost always included in the sample metadata. Where available, HLA class I and class II types were obtained from metadata supplied by the sample provider rather than from assay-based typing.

Enrolling through a virtual design, the prospective study's participants ranged in age from roughly 18 to 89 years and lived across 20 to 30 United States geographic areas. To assign participants to cohorts, the prospective study relied on clinical history that participants themselves reported in a screening survey and a study questionnaire. A participant counted as exposed if, within 2 weeks of entering the study, that participant had been in contact with someone who had a PCR-confirmed or clinician-diagnosed COVID-19 case. In the prospective study, whole blood, serum and a nasopharyngeal or oropharyngeal swab were collected from each participant by mobile phlebotomists. Additional blood draws and questionnaires over an approximately 2-month period could optionally be provided by prospective study participants. Blood samples from the prospective study were shipped frozen or at room temperature prior to DNA extraction.

TCRbeta CDR3 regions were amplified from genomic DNA using the immunoSEQ Assay, a bias-controlled multiplex PCR. In the authors' own workflow: The number of nucleated cells in each sample was estimated from the amplification of reference gene primers within the assay. To quantify the absolute abundance of each unique TCRbeta CDR3 rearrangement, sequence reads were collapsed and filtered. For each sample, productive Simpson clonality was calculated as the square root of Simpson's diversity index over productive rearrangements. In TCRdb, the immuneACCESS table is reduced to in-frame sequences with V and J assigned. These tables do not hold every clone; where another copy was compared, an unresolved V gene accounts for under half, and the others remain unexplained. The DNA was the basis for D and trimming; V, J and clone size are from that table. The sample table holds roughly 230,000 clones, of which approximately 81% were seen once. The ten largest account for just over 6.5% of the sample.

With regard to this clone: Its antigen remains undetermined. Per-base qualities were not stored, and no clone one base away is much larger.

Taken from cysteine to phenylalanine, the CDR3 has 13 residues. Only the CDR3 part of the read is kept: 39 bases, read in frame from the first base. The CDR1 and CDR2 encoded by the germline V gene are SGHTS and YDEGEE. A distance of 11 bases separates the germline ends of V and J, which lose 3 bases and 7 bases respectively. Overall study results and their limits: The amount of clinical and demographic metadata varied by source and participant and was provided uncurated.

The sequence links TRBV5-8 to TRBJ2-4, and the D gene may be TRBD2, 7 bases matching. The sequenced material came from PBMCs or T cells enriched from blood (not recorded which). This clonotype was sampled from a woman aged 50 to 60 who had been exposed to COVID-19. This receptor carries the CDR3 CASSSGGGNIQYF. The DNA sequence is given as TGTGCCAGCAGCTCGGGGGGCGGGAACATTCAGTACTTC.